Sequencing of this T cell receptor (beta chain) was carried out in a study of cytotoxic CD8 clonotypes in ibrutinib-treated CLL (dated by TCRdb to the early 2020s). Context from the whole study: The cohort included more than 14 treatment-naive and under 13 relapsed/refractory patients; some 18 were IGHV unmutated. An average of approximately 260,000 productive templates and 80,000 to 100,000 productive rearrangements was obtained per sample. All remission and progressive disease samples were collected while patients were still receiving ibrutinib. Of the approximately 87 participants in the trial, about 25 had longitudinal samples available. Response samples were obtained after a median of approximately twelve months of treatment, with a range of about 6 to 36 months. Cryopreserved peripheral blood mononuclear cells were obtained prior to treatment, at the time of response, and at either disease progression or sustained remission. Responses were partial in some 24 patients and complete in 2; after median approximately 5.5 years follow-up, some 14 stayed in remission and 12 progressed.

Trimming removed 1 base from V and 3 bases from J, leaving 15 bases between the germline ends. The germline V gene gives CDR1 as KGHSH and CDR2 as LQKENI. The CDR3 contains 16 residues, cysteine and phenylalanine counted. CDR3 DNA is the only sequence kept; it has 48 bases, read in frame from the first base. A MiSeq instrument was used for deep resolution sequencing, which targeted depths ranging from 1 in 1 million up to 1 in 200,000 T cells, with coverage averaging 10x for each clonotype. The immunoSEQ hsTCRB Kit was used to generate the TCR beta libraries. Per the original workflow: ImmunoSEQ Data Assistant and ImmunoSEQ Analyzer were used for data analysis, and V, D and J genes were assigned according to IMGT definitions. Clonality, which ranges from 0 to 1, was calculated by subtracting the normalized Shannon entropy of productive rearrangement frequencies from one. Only overrepresented clonotypes making up at least 0.05% of the repertoire of each patient were included in the public clonotype analysis. Repertoires from approximately 12 age-matched healthy donors in immuneACCESS were used as clonality controls. TCRdb provides this immuneACCESS table in a form limited to in-frame rearrangements. Some clones are lacking; in checked studies, under half of them reflect an unresolved V gene, and why the rest are absent is not known. V and J calls plus clone size are reproduced from that table; the DNA served to infer D and trimming. This sample lists 45,000 to 70,000 clones; 56% were detected once. The ten largest clones take up just over 20% of the sample.

The label giving this sample's time point can be read as: roughly 25 months on ibrutinib. For TCR beta library preparation, about 2 micrograms of genomic DNA was extracted from cryopreserved PBMCs. Longitudinal blood samples from CLL patients on ibrutinib monotherapy underwent high-throughput TCR beta sequencing. The patients took part in an open-label, single-center phase 2 trial of ibrutinib monotherapy. Worth noting for this clone: This clone's antigen is unknown. No base quality values were provided; no much bigger clone lies one nucleotide off.

Overall study results and their limits: Clonality rose at ibrutinib response, remained stable during sustained remission, and dropped back toward baseline at progression. Lymph node repertoires were not examined, and the timing of sampling was not matched between patients in sustained remission and those whose disease progressed. Public clonotypes were found to be uncommon and were observed to contract or remain stable during treatment; the increase in clonality was shown to reflect expansion of private clonotypes at ibrutinib response. At baseline, clonality was higher than in age-matched healthy donors and showed a strong correlation with circulating CD8+ T-cell counts.

This material consisted of PBMCs, taken after 24 months of ibrutinib treatment. This receptor was taken from a human donor with chronic lymphocytic leukemia. This receptor chain uses TRBV18 and TRBJ1-2; perhaps TRBD1 is the D gene, with 5 bases matching. The bases read TGTGCCAGCTCACCACTGCACAGGCAATCGGACTATGGCTACACCTTC. Its product reads: CASSPLHRQSDYGYTF. The reference TRBV18 and TRBJ1-2 proteins fill in what lies around the CDR3, so the full variable domain reads NAGVMQNPRHLVRRRGQEARLRCSPMKGHSHVYWYRQLPEEGLKFMVYLQKENIIDESGMPKERFSAEFPKEGPSILRIQQVVRGDSAAYFCASSPLHRQSDYGYTFGSGTRLTVV.